Sequencing of this T cell receptor (beta chain) was carried out in a study of control samples from healthy donors and cancer patients. V trimming: 5 bases; J trimming: 4 bases; junction bases outside the gene matches: 9. The V gene's germline CDR1 is SGHDT and CDR2 YYEEEE. The CDR3 totals 17 residues. Data came from immunoSEQ multiplex PCR; TCRdb stores just in-frame clones and leaves some out. The table has about 28,000 clones, about nine tenths seen once. The sequenced material came from PBMCs. The V and J genes are TRBV5-6 and TRBJ2-7; 16 bases line up with TRBD2. The receptor was derived from a man between 45 and 60 years old with lung cancer. CDR3 amino acids: CASSSGLAGGQIYEQYF. As DNA, the CDR3 is TGTGCCAGCAGTTCGGGACTAGCGGGGGGGCAAATTTACGAGCAGTACTTC. Full variable domain (rest looked up from reference TRBV5-6 and TRBJ2-7): DAGVTQSPTHLIKTRGQQVTLRCSPKSGHDTVSWYQQALGQGPQFIFQYYEEEERQRGNFPDRFSGHQFPNYSSELNVNALLLGDSALYLCASSSGLAGGQIYEQYFGPGTRLTVT.